A single TCR beta chain is shown here with its context. Per the authors' pipeline: Using reference gene primer amplification, nucleated cell counts were estimated. The method was immunoSEQ multiplex PCR; TCRdb's version includes in-frame clones alone and lacks a portion of them. Clone size and V and J calls were adopted from that table, with D and trimming inferred from the DNA. The sample includes over 250,000 clones, 84% of them seen just once. The Seattle patients joined while their infection was active and were tracked longitudinally afterward. This entry comes from a study of blood T cell repertoires in COVID-19. The wider study: T cells, B-cell-depleted T cells, or PBMCs supplied cDNA or gDNA.

This CDR3 has 17 amino acids. The V segment lost 5 bases and the J segment 4 bases; nucleotides outside the gene matches: 13. Germline values: CDR1 MDHEN, CDR2 SYDVKM. This chain uses TRBV28 with TRBJ2-2, with TRBD1 identical over 7 bases. Source material: peripheral blood. The TCR comes from a human donor with COVID-19, enrolled during active disease. The donor label of this sample is uncertain. The CDR3, as DNA: TGTGCCAGCAGTCTGACAGGGTCGGGGTATGGCACCGGGGAGCTGTTTTTT. Translated: CASSLTGSGYGTGELFF.